These 13 T cell receptor beta chains originate from one sample sequenced in a study of spatial heterogeneity in lung cancer. Study-wide findings and caveats: Counts of expanded intratumoral alpha and beta TCRs tracked tumor mutation counts.

Which antigens these TCRs recognize remains unknown. Time point in this sample: sample taken at primary tumor resection. Each CDR3 protein gets one entry after TCRdb re-called the 5' RACE reads with MiXCR. In the table there are a few thousand distinct CDR3 sequences, 6.6% of which are singletons. The source material was lung tumor tissue, sampled at surgery. The source is a female donor with early-stage non-small cell lung cancer.

In this sample, this clonotype turned up many times. V usage is TRBV10-3 and J usage is TRBJ1-1, with 9 nucleotides matching TRBD1. The CDR3 extends over 14 amino acids. Germline V gene data show CDR1 as ENHRY and CDR2 as SYGVKD. The V and J ends lost 3 bases and 4 bases, in that order; junction bases with no gene match: 3. The CDR3 spells CAISDLQGATEAFF. The CDR3 bases are TGTGCCATCAGTGACTTACAGGGGGCCACTGAAGCTTTCTTT.

Regarding this clonotype: This may stem from a read error, because a much larger clone lies one nucleotide away. The rearrangement joins TRBV12-3 or TRBV12-4 to TRBJ2-3; D is undetermined. Trimming removed 2 bases from V and 0 bases from J, with 12 bases in between. There are 16 residues in the CDR3. For the CDR3, the DNA is TGTGCCAGCAGTTTACATGGGGTTCTTAGCACAGATACGCAGTATTTT. Residues: CASSLHGVLSTDTQYF.

There are many counts of this clonotype. This chain uses TRBV28 with TRBJ1-5; tentative D call: TRBD1 (6 bases). The CDR3 consists of 15 residues. Germline CDR1 and CDR2: MDHEN and SYDVKM. V shed 3 bases and J shed 6 bases, with 15 bases lying between them. CDR3 loop: CASSFLAGVGQPQHF. CDR3 coding DNA: TGTGCCAGCAGTTTCTTGGCAGGGGTTGGTCAGCCCCAGCATTTT.

By share, this clonotype ranks as medium-sized. The chain combines TRBV20-1 with TRBJ2-5, with D unresolved. This CDR3 has 13 amino acids. Germline V gene sequence: CDR1 DFQATT, CDR2 SNEGSKA (reference sequence). V gave up 3 bases and J gave up 0 bases, with 8 bases separating them. The CDR3 DNA reads TGCAGTGCTAGTCAGGTTTACCAAGAGACCCAGTACTTC. It codes for CSASQVYQETQYF.

This clonotype rates as medium-sized (0.01 to 0.1%). This chain connects TRBV5-1 to TRBJ2-5, with D tentatively TRBD2 (5 bases). The CDR3 is made up of 15 amino acids. Trimming removed 0 bases from V and 1 base from J, with 10 bases in between. CDR1 is SGHRS and CDR2 is YFSETQ in the germline V gene. The CDR3 sequence is CASSLDPSPQETQYF. The CDR3 region has the DNA TGCGCCAGCAGCTTGGACCCTAGCCCCCAAGAGACCCAGTACTTC.

By its share, this clonotype is medium-sized. The chain uses TRBV29-1 and TRBJ2-3, with TRBD1 matching over 10 bases. Trimming cost V 1 base and J 2 bases; bases outside gene matches: 6. CDR1 is SQVTM, CDR2 ANQGSEA, per germline. The CDR3 contains 16 residues. CDR3 sequence (DNA): TGCAGCGTTGAAGGGGGCCGACAGGGGGCCACAGATACGCAGTATTTT. Translated: CSVEGGRQGATDTQYF.

Relative to its sample, this clonotype is large. The V and J genes are TRBV5-1 and TRBJ2-2, with D possibly TRBD2 on 5 matching bases. The CDR3 loop spans 15 amino acids. Germline CDR1 SGHRS, CDR2 YFSETQ. V was shortened by 3 bases and J by 0 bases, with 9 bases between the two germline ends. The CDR3 region is CASSSSGPNTGELFF. In nucleotides, the CDR3 is TGCGCCAGCAGCTCAAGCGGACCGAACACCGGGGAGCTGTTTTTT. Supplemented by reference TRBV5-1 and TRBJ2-2, the full variable domain reads KAGVTQTPRYLIKTRGQQVTLSCSPISGHRSVSWYQQTPGQGLQFLFEYFSETQRNKGNFPGRFSGRQFSNSRSEMNVSTLELGDSALYLCASSSSGPNTGELFFGEGSRLTVL.

This clonotype is medium-sized within its sample. The V gene is TRBV5-6, the J gene TRBJ2-1; tentatively, D is TRBD1 (5 bases). The germline gives CDR1 SGHDT, CDR2 YYEEEE. The CDR3 covers 14 residues. V shed 3 bases and J shed 1 base, with 8 bases lying between them. CDR3 coding DNA: TGTGCCAGCAGCTCGAGGACATCCTACAATGAGCAGTTCTTC. This codes for CASSSRTSYNEQFF.

This clonotype qualifies as medium-sized (0.01 to 0.1%). J is TRBJ2-1 and V is TRBV12-3 or TRBV12-4; 10 bases fit TRBD1. This CDR3 region has 14 residues. Trimming cost V 7 bases and J 8 bases; bases outside gene matches: 8. The chain's CDR3 is CASTSGQGVDEQFF. The CDR3 coding sequence is TGTGCCAGCACTTCAGGACAGGGGGTGGATGAGCAGTTCTTC.

The chain recombines TRBV2 with TRBJ1-5; unclear D gene. With 1 base removed from V and 7 bases from J, the gap between germline ends came to 14 bases. The CDR3 is 15 residues long. Germline V gene sequence: CDR1 SNHLY, CDR2 FYNNEI. The CDR3 sequence is CASSEVLGPKQPQHF. CDR3 DNA sequence: TGTGCCAGCAGTGAAGTCTTGGGTCCGAAGCAGCCCCAGCATTTT.

In this sample, this clonotype is medium-sized (0.01 to 0.1%). The V call is TRBV12-3 or TRBV12-4, the J call TRBJ1-6; no clear D gene. The CDR3 spans 16 residues. The V end was cut by 2 bases, the J end by 5 bases, with 13 bases between. The CDR3, as DNA: TGTGCCAGCAGTTTAAGGTTTGGGCTTAATAATTCACCCCTCCACTTT. Encoded protein: CASSLRFGLNNSPLHF.

By share, this clonotype counts as medium-sized (0.01 to 0.1%). This rearrangement joins TRBV2 to TRBJ2-4; no firm D call. Between the trimmed V and J ends, which lost 7 bases and 0 bases, there was a span of 10 bases. CDR1 is SNHLY, CDR2 FYNNEI, per germline. The CDR3 consists of 14 residues. The CDR3 sequence is CASTNIVAKNIQYF. In nucleotides, the CDR3 is TGTGCCAGCACGAATATCGTAGCCAAAAACATTCAGTACTTC.

Judged by abundance, this clonotype is medium-sized (0.01 to 0.1%). The chain recombines TRBV5-1 with TRBJ2-7; the D gene is possibly TRBD1 (6 bases). The V gene lost 2 bases and the J gene lost 5 bases, with 17 bases spanning the gap. Germline CDR1 reads SGHRS; CDR2 reads YFSETQ. This CDR3 comprises 15 residues. This CDR3 reads CASSFGDRPPHEQYF. Here the CDR3 DNA reads TGCGCCAGCAGCTTTGGTGACAGGCCCCCCCACGAGCAGTACTTC. The whole variable domain, filled in from reference TRBV5-1 and TRBJ2-7, reads KAGVTQTPRYLIKTRGQQVTLSCSPISGHRSVSWYQQTPGQGLQFLFEYFSETQRNKGNFPGRFSGRQFSNSRSEMNVSTLELGDSALYLCASSFGDRPPHEQYFGPGTRLTVT.